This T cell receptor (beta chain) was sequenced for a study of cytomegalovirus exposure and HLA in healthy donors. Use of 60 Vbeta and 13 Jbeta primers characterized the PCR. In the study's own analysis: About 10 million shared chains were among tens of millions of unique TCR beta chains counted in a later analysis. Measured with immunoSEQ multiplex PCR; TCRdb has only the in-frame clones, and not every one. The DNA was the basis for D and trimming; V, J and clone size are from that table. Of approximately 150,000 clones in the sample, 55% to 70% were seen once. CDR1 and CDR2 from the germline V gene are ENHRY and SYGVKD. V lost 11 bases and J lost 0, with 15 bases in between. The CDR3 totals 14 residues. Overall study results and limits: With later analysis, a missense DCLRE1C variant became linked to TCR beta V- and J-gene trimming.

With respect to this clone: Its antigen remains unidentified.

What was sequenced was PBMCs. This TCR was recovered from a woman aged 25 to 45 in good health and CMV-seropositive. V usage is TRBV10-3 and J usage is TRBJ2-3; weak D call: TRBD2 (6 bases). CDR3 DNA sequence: TGTGCCCTCACTCCTAGCGCCAGCACAGATACGCAGTATTTT. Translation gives CALTPSASTDTQYF.